This T cell receptor beta chain was captured in a study of blood T cell repertoires in COVID-19 (dated by TCRdb to the early 2020s). General notes on the study: The collaborator samples originated in the United States, Italy and Spain and spanned the acute and convalescent phases of COVID-19. The prospective study material was composed of cDNA or gDNA derived from T cells, B-cell-depleted T cells, or PBMCs. The dataset comprised deeply sampled blood TCRbeta repertoires from subjects exposed to, actively infected with, or recovered from COVID-19. The repertoires were released in a freely available public database intended as a resource for research on the immune response to SARS-CoV-2. Samples came from the ongoing ImmuneRACE study (first 160 participants) plus 1,254 subjects from 6 global collaborators. Sample metadata almost always included a de-identified subject ID, COVID-19 status, age in years and sex. Where HLA class I and class II types were available, the types were taken from metadata supplied by the sample provider, not from assay-based typing. On the study overall, not on this receptor specifically: The quantity of clinical and demographic metadata differed by source and by participant and was supplied without curation.

Participants in the prospective study were enrolled through a virtual design, were aged roughly 18 to 100 years, and lived in 24 United States geographic areas. In the prospective study, cohorts were assigned on the basis of participant-reported clinical history obtained from a screening survey and a study questionnaire. Recovered participants in ImmuneRACE Cohort 3 were defined by two consecutive negative NP/OP PCR tests, clearance by a healthcare professional, or resolution of symptoms. In the prospective study, whole blood, serum and a nasopharyngeal or oropharyngeal swab were collected from each participant by mobile phlebotomists. Over a roughly 2-month period, participants in the prospective study had the option of providing additional blood draws and questionnaires. Prospective study blood samples were shipped either frozen or at room temperature before DNA extraction. The germline V gene gives CDR1 as MNHEY and CDR2 as SVGAGI. The CDR3 runs 15 amino acids, cysteine and phenylalanine included. Just the 45-base CDR3 DNA is kept, in frame starting at base 1. V is trimmed back by 5 bases and J by 1 base, and the junction contains 4 bases that no gene match accounts for.

As regards this clone: Its antigen is unknown. Base qualities are missing; no much larger clone stands one base away.

TCRbeta CDR3 regions were amplified from genomic DNA by means of the immunoSEQ Assay, a bias-controlled multiplex PCR. In the source study's methods: The number of nucleated cells in each sample was estimated from the amplification of reference gene primers within the assay. To quantify the absolute abundance of each unique TCRbeta CDR3 rearrangement, sequence reads were collapsed and filtered. Productive Simpson clonality was computed per sample as the square root of Simpson's diversity index over productive rearrangements. TCRdb's version of the immuneACCESS table is confined to in-frame rearrangements and falls short of the full clone set. An unresolved V gene accounts for under half of the shortfall where checked; the remainder is of unknown origin. V and J calls and clone size follow that table, whereas D and trimming were derived from the DNA. The table for this sample lists 310,000 or so clones; nearly 90% of them were counted only once. The ten largest make up 5.5% to 6% of the sample.

This receptor was taken from a woman aged 25 to 45 who had recovered from COVID-19. Sequenced: PBMCs or T cells enriched from blood (not recorded which). This receptor chain uses TRBV6-5 and TRBJ1-1, with 10 middle bases fitting TRBD1. The base sequence is TGTGCCAGCAGTAGACAGGGGGCATCGAACACTGAAGCTTTCTTT. This codes for CASSRQGASNTEAFF.